This paragraph covers one T cell receptor (beta chain) sequence. CDR3 length: 14 residues. CDR1 is WSHSY and CDR2 is SAAADI in the germline V gene. The V and J ends lost 10 bases and 2 bases, in that order; junction bases with no gene match: 8. This specimen belongs to a study of control samples from healthy donors and cancer patients. The protocol was immunoSEQ multiplex PCR, while the TCRdb copy is restricted to in-frame clones and leaves out a portion. The repertoire holds roughly 86,000 clones, with about nine tenths as singletons. The sequencing input was blood. This TCR was sampled from a man between 25 and 39 years old in good health. The chain is built from TRBV10-2 and TRBJ1-5; 7 bases fit TRBD1. The CDR3 bases are TGCGCCACCTCGGACAGGATGGGCAATCAGCCCCAGCATTTT. This translates into CATSDRMGNQPQHF.